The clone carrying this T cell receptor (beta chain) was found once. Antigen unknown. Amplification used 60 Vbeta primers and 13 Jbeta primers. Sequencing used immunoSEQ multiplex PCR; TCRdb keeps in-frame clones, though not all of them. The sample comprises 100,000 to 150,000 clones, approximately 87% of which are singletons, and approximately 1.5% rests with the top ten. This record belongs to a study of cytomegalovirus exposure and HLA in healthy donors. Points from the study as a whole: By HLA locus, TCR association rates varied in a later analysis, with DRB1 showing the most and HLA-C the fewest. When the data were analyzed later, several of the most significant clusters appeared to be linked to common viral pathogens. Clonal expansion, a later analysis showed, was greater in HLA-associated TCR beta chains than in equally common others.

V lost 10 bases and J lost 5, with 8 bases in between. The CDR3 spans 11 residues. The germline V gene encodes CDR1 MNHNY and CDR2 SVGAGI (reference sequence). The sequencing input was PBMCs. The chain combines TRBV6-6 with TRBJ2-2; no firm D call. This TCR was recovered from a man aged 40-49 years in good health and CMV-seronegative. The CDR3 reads CATHTTGELFF. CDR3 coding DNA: TGTGCCACCCATACTACCGGGGAGCTGTTTTTT.